Listed below are T cell receptor beta chains from one sample, sequenced in a study of blood T cell repertoires in COVID-19. Data came from immunoSEQ multiplex PCR; TCRdb stores just in-frame clones and leaves some out. The repertoire holds about 94,000 clones, with about four fifths as singletons. Sequencing was performed on peripheral blood. These receptors came from a human donor in a cohort sampled during active COVID-19. CDR3s include the opening cysteine and the closing phenylalanine or tryptophan. D genes are given only for firm matches. Clone size is given for some rows only: seen once, a few or many times, or a class if the clone is expanded.

V gene	D gene	J gene	clone size	CDR3 protein	CDR3 DNA
TRBV5-6	NA	TRBJ1-5	NA	CASSLGVKGIGQPQHF	TGTGCCAGCAGCTTGGGAGTGAAGGGGATAGGTCAGCCCCAGCATTTT
TRBV19	TRBD1	TRBJ1-2	few	CASVKSNSGTGISSTNYGYTF	TGTGCCAGCGTGAAGTCCAATTCCGGGACAGGGATATCGTCAACTAACTATGGCTACACCTTC
TRBV9	NA	TRBJ2-7	NA	CASSVQPTHNYEQYF	TGTGCCAGCAGCGTACAACCGACACACAACTACGAGCAGTACTTC
TRBV7-3	NA	TRBJ2-5	NA	CASSSESGAQYF	TGTGCCAGCAGCTCGGAATCGGGGGCCCAGTACTTC
TRBV6-6	TRBD2	TRBJ2-2	NA	CASSYTGLAAGELFF	TGTGCCAGCAGTTACACGGGACTAGCGGCCGGGGAGCTGTTTTTT
TRBV28	NA	TRBJ2-7	NA	CASSQSYEQYF	TGTGCCAGCAGTCAATCATACGAGCAGTACTTC
TRBV28	TRBD1	TRBJ2-4	NA	CASSLGQLNIQYF	TGTGCCAGCAGTTTGGGACAGTTAAACATTCAGTACTTC
TRBV5-4	TRBD2	TRBJ2-7	once	CASSSGTSGPLYQYF	TGTGCCAGCAGCTCTGGGACTAGCGGGCCTCTTTATCAGTACTTC
TRBV19	TRBD1	TRBJ1-2	NA	CASSIGQPGQGDGYTF	TGTGCCAGTAGTATAGGCCAACCGGGACAGGGTGACGGCTACACCTTC
TRBV10-1	TRBD2	TRBJ2-3	few	CASSVTAGATDTQYF	TGCGCCAGCAGTGTAACAGCGGGAGCCACAGATACGCAGTATTTT
TRBV2	NA	TRBJ1-5	few	CASSDGRGRMPQHF	TGTGCCAGCAGTGACGGGAGGGGAAGGATGCCCCAGCATTTT
TRBV19	NA	TRBJ1-6	once	CASSDQGGSPLHF	TGTGCCAGTAGTGATCAGGGTGGATCACCCCTCCACTTT